This TCR beta chain was retrieved from a study of shared clonotypes between healthy human individuals. On this clone: Its antigen remains unidentified.

Germline loops: CDR1 SEHNR, CDR2 FQNEAQ (reference sequence). Trimming shortened V by 0 bases and J by 6 bases, and 18 bases separated the two germline ends. This CDR3 spans 17 amino acids. Regarding the study as a whole: Clonotypes shared by all four sorted-subset donors had higher generation probabilities than non-shared clonotypes.

Data came from immunoSEQ multiplex PCR; TCRdb stores just in-frame clones and leaves some out. This sample has around 1,900,000 clones; 93% occur once, and the top ten carry around 1.7%. Naive CD8 cells lacked CD45RO and underwent positive selection for CCR7, leaving out terminally differentiated effector memory CD45RA+ cells. Sequenced sample: naive CD8+ T cells from PBMCs. V gene TRBV7-9 combines with J gene TRBJ2-1; D is possibly TRBD2 (5 bases). The clonotype comes from a man younger than 35 in good health. Some clones in this sample may be carry-over from other donors' samples. The CDR3 sequence is CASSLALSGTFPNEQFF. CDR3 DNA: TGTGCCAGCAGCTTAGCGCTCAGCGGAACCTTCCCCAATGAGCAGTTCTTC. Full variable domain (remainder filled in from reference TRBV7-9 and TRBJ2-1): DTGVSQNPRHKITKRGQNVTFRCDPISEHNRLYWYRQTLGQGPEFLTYFQNEAQLEKSRLLSDRFSAERPKGSFSTLEIQRTEQGDSAMYLCASSLALSGTFPNEQFFGPGTRLTVL.